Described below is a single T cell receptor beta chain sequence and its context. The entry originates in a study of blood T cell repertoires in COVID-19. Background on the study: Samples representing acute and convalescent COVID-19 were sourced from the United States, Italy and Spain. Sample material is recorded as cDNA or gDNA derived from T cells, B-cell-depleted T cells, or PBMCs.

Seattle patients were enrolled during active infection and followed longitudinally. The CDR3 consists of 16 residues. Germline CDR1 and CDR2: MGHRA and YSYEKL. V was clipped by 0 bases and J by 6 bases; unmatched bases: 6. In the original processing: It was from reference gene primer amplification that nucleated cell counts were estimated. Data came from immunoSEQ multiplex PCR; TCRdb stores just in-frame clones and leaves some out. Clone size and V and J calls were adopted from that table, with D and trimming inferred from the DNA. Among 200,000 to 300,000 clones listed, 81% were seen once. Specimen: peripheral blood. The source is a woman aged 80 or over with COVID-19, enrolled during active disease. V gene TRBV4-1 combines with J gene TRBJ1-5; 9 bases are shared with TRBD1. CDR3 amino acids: CASSQEEQGAIQPQHF. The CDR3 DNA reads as TGCGCCAGCAGCCAAGAAGAACAGGGGGCGATTCAGCCCCAGCATTTT.